This T cell receptor beta chain is from a study of cytomegalovirus exposure and HLA in healthy donors. Points from the study as a whole: In vitro testing confirmed a few CMV-associated chains as specific for CMV antigens. In a later analysis, a missense DCLRE1C variant was linked to TCR beta V- and J-gene trimming. Per a later analysis, HLA-associated TCR beta chains showed more clonal expansion than other, equally common TCR beta chains.

The PCR ran on 60 Vbeta and 13 Jbeta primers. The table came from immunoSEQ multiplex PCR; TCRdb's copy has only in-frame clones and leaves some out. The top ten clones hold less than 9% of a sample with under 300,000 clones, 70% to 90% of them seen once. This clone was seen only a few times. No antigen is known for it. The sequence was obtained from a woman in her sixties or seventies in good health and CMV-seropositive. Input material: PBMCs.

The CDR3 DNA follows: TGTGCCAGCAGTTTTCAGGGTCCTGGGGCCAACGTCCTGACTTTC. Translated: CASSFQGPGANVLTF. The chain couples TRBV28 to TRBJ2-6; weak D call: TRBD1 (5 bases). V gave up 3 bases and J gave up 2 bases, with 8 bases separating them. Looked up from germline, CDR1 is MDHEN and CDR2 is SYDVKM. The CDR3 consists of 15 residues. Full variable domain (missing parts from reference TRBV28 and TRBJ2-6): DVKVTQSSRYLVKRTGEKVFLECVQDMDHENMFWYRQDPGLGLRLIYFSYDVKMKEKGDIPEGYSVSREKKERFSLILESASTNQTSMYLCASSFQGPGANVLTFGAGSRLTVL.